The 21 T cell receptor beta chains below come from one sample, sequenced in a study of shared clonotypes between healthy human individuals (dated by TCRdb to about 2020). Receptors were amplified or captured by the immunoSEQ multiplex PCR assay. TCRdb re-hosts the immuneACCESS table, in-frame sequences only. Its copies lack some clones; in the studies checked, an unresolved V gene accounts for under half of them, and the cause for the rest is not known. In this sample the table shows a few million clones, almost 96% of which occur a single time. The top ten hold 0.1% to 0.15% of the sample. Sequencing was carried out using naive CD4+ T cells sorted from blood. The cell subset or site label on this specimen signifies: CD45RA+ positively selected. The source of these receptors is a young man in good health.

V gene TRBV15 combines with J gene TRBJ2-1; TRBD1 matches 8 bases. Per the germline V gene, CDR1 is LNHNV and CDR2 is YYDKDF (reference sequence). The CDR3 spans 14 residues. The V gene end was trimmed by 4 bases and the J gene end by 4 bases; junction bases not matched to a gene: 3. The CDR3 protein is CATSMDRVYNEQFF. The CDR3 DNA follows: TGTGCCACCAGCATGGACAGGGTGTACAATGAGCAGTTCTTC. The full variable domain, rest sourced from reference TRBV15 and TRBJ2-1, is DAMVIQNPRYQVTQFGKPVTLSCSQTLNHNVMYWYQQKSSQAPKLLFHYYDKDFNNEADTPDNFQSRRPNTSFCFLDIRSPGLGDTAMYLCATSMDRVYNEQFFGPGTRLTVL.

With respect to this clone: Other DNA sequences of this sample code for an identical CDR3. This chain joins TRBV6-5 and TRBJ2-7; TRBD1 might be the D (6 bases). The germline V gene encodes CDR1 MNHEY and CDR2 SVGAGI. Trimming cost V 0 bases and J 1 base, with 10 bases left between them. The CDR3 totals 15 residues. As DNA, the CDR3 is TGTGCCAGCAGTTACTCGACAGGCCGGTCCTACGAGCAGTACTTC. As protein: CASSYSTGRSYEQYF.

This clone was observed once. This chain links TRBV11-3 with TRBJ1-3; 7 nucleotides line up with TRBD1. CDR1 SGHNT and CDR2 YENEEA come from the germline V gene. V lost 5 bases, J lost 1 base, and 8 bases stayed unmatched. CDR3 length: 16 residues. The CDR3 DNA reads TGTGCCAGCAGCCAGGGGACAGCGAATTCTGGAAACACCATATATTTT. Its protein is CASSQGTANSGNTIYF. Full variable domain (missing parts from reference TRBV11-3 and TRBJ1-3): EAGVVQSPRYKIIEKKQPVAFWCNPISGHNTLYWYLQNLGQGPELLIRYENEEAVDDSQLPKDRFSAERLKGVDSTLKIQPAELGDSAVYLCASSQGTANSGNTIYFGEGSWLTVV.

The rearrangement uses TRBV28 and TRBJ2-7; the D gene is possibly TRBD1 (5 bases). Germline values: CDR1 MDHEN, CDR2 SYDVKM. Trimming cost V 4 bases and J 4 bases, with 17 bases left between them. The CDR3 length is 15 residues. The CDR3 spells CASSSRSVGAYEQYF. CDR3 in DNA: TGTGCCAGCAGTTCACGTTCGGTTGGGGCGTACGAGCAGTACTTC.

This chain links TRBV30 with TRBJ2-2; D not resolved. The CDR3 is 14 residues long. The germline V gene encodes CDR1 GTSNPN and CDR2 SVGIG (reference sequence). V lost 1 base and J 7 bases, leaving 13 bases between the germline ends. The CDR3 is CAWSALRLGGELFF. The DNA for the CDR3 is TGTGCCTGGAGTGCGCTACGGCTCGGCGGGGAGCTGTTTTTT.

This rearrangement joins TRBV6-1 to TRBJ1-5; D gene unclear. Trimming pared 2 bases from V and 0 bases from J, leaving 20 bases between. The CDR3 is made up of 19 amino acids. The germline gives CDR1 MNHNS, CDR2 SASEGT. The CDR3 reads CASSETGWGRETSNQPQHF. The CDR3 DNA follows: TGTGCCAGCAGTGAAACGGGTTGGGGTAGGGAGACTAGCAATCAGCCCCAGCATTTT.

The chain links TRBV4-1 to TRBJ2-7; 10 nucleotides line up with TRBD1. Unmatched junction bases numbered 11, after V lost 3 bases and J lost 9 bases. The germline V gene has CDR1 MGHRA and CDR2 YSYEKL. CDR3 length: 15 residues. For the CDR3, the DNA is TGCGCCAGCAGCCACCCCGACAGGGGGCGCATTGGGCAGTACTTC. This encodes CASSHPDRGRIGQYF.

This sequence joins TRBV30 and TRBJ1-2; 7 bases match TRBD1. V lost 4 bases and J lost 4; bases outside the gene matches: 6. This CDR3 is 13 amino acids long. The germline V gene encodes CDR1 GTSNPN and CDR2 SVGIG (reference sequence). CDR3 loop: CAWNQQGSYGYTF. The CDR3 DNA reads TGTGCCTGGAACCAACAGGGGAGCTATGGCTACACCTTC.

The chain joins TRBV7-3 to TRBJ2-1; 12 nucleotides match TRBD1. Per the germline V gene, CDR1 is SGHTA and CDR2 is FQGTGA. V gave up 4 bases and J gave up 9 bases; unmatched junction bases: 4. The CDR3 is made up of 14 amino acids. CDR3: CASSSGQGASEQFF. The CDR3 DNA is TGTGCCAGCAGCTCGGGACAGGGGGCCAGTGAGCAGTTCTTC.

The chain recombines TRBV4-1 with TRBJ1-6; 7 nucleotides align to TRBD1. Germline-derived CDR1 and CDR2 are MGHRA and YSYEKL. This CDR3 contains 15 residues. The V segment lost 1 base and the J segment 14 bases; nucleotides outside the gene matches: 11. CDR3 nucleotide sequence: TGCGCCAGCAGCCAAGCCGACAGGGACGATCTAGCCCTCCACTTT. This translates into CASSQADRDDLALHF.

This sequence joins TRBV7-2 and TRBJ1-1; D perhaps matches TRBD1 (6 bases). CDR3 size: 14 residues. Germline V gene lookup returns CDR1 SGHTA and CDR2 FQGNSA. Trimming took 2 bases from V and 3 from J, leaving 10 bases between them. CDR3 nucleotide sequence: TGTGCCAGCAGCTTAAACAGGGTCGACACTGAAGCTTTCTTT. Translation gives CASSLNRVDTEAFF.

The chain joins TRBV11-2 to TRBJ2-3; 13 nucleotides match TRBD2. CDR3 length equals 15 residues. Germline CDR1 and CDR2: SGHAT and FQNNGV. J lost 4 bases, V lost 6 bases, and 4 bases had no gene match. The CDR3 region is CASRRTSGSSDTQYF. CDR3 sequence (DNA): TGTGCCAGCAGAAGGACTAGCGGGAGTTCAGATACGCAGTATTTT.

DNA for the CDR3: TGTGCCAGCAGTGAGCAGGGGGATACCTACGAGCAGTACTTC. This translates into CASSEQGDTYEQYF. The J gene is TRBJ2-7, the V gene TRBV2; 7 positions agree with TRBD1. J lost 2 bases, V lost 3 bases, and 4 bases had no gene match. CDR3 length: 14 residues. Germline CDR1 and CDR2: SNHLY and FYNNEI.

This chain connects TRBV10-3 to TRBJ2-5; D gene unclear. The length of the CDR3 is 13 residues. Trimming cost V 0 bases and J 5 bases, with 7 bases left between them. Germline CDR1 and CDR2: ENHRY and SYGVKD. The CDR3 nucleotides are TGTGCCATCAGTGAGTCGTTTACGGAGACCCAGTACTTC. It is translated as CAISESFTETQYF.

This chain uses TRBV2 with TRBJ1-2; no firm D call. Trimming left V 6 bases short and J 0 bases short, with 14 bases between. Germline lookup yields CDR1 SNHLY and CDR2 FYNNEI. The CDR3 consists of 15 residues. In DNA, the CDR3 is TGTGCCAGCAGGCCCCCGAAGGCGCCTAACTATGGCTACACCTTC. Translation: CASRPPKAPNYGYTF.

CDR3 coding DNA: TGCGCCAGCAGCCAAGATTCAGGGGCAGATACGCAGTATTTT. Encoded protein: CASSQDSGADTQYF. V is TRBV4-3 and J is TRBJ2-3, with D possibly matching TRBD1 (6 bases). The germline V gene has CDR1 LGHNA and CDR2 YSLEER. V shed 0 bases and J shed 4 bases, with 8 bases lying between them. This CDR3 contains 14 residues.

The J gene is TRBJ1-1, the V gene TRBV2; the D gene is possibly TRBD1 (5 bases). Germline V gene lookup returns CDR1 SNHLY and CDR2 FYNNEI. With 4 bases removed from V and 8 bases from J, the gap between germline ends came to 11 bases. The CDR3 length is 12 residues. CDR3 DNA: TGTGCCAGCAGTGGGAATAGGGGAGAAGCTTTCTTT. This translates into CASSGNRGEAFF.

The CDR3: CATQGGSGNTIYF. In nucleotides, the CDR3 is TGTGCCACCCAGGGGGGGTCTGGAAACACCATATATTTT. The rearrangement joins TRBV15 to TRBJ1-3; 7 bases are a match to TRBD1. V was pared by 8 bases and J by 1 base, with 2 bases of the junction left unmatched. The CDR3 totals 13 residues. Germline-derived CDR1 and CDR2 are LNHNV and YYDKDF (reference sequence).

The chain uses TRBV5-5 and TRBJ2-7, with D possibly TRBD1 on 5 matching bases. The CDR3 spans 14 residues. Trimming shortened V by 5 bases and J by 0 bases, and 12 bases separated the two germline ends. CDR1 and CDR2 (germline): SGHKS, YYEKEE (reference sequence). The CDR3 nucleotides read TGTGCCAGCAGGGACATGTCGAGCTCCTACGAGCAGTACTTC. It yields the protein CASRDMSSSYEQYF.

CDR3 residues: CASSPGQNSGNTIYF. Here the CDR3 DNA reads TGTGCCAGCAGCCCGGGACAGAACTCTGGAAACACCATATATTTT. The V and J genes are TRBV11-2 and TRBJ1-3, with 7 bases aligning to TRBD1. The CDR3 consists of 15 residues. Trimming at V came to 5 bases and at J to 0 bases, leaving 4 bases not matched to a gene. Germline CDR1 and CDR2: SGHAT and FQNNGV. The full variable domain, rest sourced from reference TRBV11-2 and TRBJ1-3, is EAGVAQSPRYKIIEKRQSVAFWCNPISGHATLYWYQQILGQGPKLLIQFQNNGVVDDSQLPKDRFSAERLKGVDSTLKIQPAKLEDSAVYLCASSPGQNSGNTIYFGEGSWLTVV.

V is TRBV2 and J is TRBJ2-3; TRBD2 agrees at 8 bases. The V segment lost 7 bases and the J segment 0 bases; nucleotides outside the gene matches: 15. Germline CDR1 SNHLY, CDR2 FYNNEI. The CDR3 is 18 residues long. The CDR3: CASNQKRTSGDSTDTQYF. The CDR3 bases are TGTGCCAGCAACCAAAAAAGAACTAGCGGAGACAGCACAGATACGCAGTATTTT.